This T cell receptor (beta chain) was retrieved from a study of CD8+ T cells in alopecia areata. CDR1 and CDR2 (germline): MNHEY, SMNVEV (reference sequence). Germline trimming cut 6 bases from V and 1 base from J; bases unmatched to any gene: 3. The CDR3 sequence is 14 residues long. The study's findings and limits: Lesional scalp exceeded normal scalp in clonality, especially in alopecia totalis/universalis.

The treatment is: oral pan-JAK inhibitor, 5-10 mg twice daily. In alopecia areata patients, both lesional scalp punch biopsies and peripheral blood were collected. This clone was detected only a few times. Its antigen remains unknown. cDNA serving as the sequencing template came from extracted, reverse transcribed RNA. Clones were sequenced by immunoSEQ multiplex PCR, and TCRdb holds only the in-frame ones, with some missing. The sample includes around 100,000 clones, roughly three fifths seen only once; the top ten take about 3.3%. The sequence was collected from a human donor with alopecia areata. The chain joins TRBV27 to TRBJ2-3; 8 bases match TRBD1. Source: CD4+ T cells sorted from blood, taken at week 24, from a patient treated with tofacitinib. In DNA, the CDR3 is TGTGCCAGCAGGGAGACAGGGGGCACAGATACGCAGTATTTT. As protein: CASRETGGTDTQYF.